The 12 T cell receptor beta chains listed next were all sequenced from one sample in a study of monozygotic twins with inflammatory bowel disease. TCRdb re-called the 5' RACE reads; every CDR3 protein appears as one record, without DNA. Recorded for this sample: fewer than 350,000 distinct CDR3 sequences. Sequencing was carried out using blood. These receptors all stem from a human donor with ulcerative colitis or Crohn's disease, or a healthy co-twin of an affected twin (not recorded which).

The rearrangement uses TRBV15 and TRBJ2-1. CDR1 is LNHNV, CDR2 YYDKDF, per germline (reference sequence). The CDR3 runs 12 residues. The CDR3 sequence is CATSRKDNEQFF.

The V gene is TRBV20-1, the J gene TRBJ2-1; TCRdb gives TRBD1 as the D gene, but with no DNA this cannot be confirmed. The V gene's germline CDR1 is DFQATT and CDR2 SNEGSKA (reference sequence). CDR3 length equals 15 residues. CDR3: CSADRLGGQNNEQFF.

CDR3: CASSATGTSSTEAFF. V is TRBV9 and J is TRBJ1-1; TCRdb's D call of TRBD1 is untestable without DNA. The germline gives CDR1 SGDLS, CDR2 YYNGEE. CDR3 length: 15 residues.

The V call is TRBV5-1, the J call TRBJ2-3. Germline CDR1 SGHRS, CDR2 YFSETQ. The CDR3 contains 14 residues. This chain's CDR3 is CSSSYGTSPDTQYF.

This rearrangement joins TRBV5-1 to TRBJ2-7. Germline CDR1 and CDR2: SGHRS and YFSETQ. CDR3 length: 12 residues. The CDR3 protein is CASSYASYEQYF.

This rearrangement joins TRBV5-1 to TRBJ2-7; TCRdb designates TRBD2, a call that cannot be tested without DNA. The CDR3 contains 15 residues. Germline V CDR1 and CDR2: SGHRS, YFSETQ. CDR3 protein: CASSFSGRPPYEQYF.

The chain recombines TRBV7-2 with TRBJ2-5; without DNA, the TCRdb call of TRBD1 cannot be checked. CDR1 SGHTA and CDR2 FQGNSA come from the germline V gene. The CDR3 spans 17 residues. CDR3 region: CASSLAGQGTIQETQYF.

V usage is TRBV5-1 and J usage is TRBJ2-3; TCRdb picks TRBD1, but there is no DNA to check that call. The germline CDR1 and CDR2 sequences are SGHRS and YFSETQ. This CDR3 has 13 amino acids. The chain's CDR3 is CASAEQGTDTQYF.

The V and J genes are TRBV10-3 and TRBJ1-1; without DNA, the TCRdb call of TRBD1 cannot be checked. The length of the CDR3 is 15 residues. Germline values: CDR1 ENHRY, CDR2 SYGVKD. This CDR3 reads CAISGPGQGPAGAFF.

This chain joins TRBV12-3 or TRBV12-4 and TRBJ2-7; TCRdb's D call of TRBD1 is untestable without DNA. CDR3 length: 14 residues. CDR3 loop: CASSHRTGRREQYF.

The chain uses TRBV30 and TRBJ2-7; the D call of TRBD1 rests on TCRdb alone, since no DNA is present to check it. CDR1 and CDR2 (germline): GTSNPN, SVGIG (reference sequence). The CDR3 is made up of 12 amino acids. The CDR3 is CAWTGGTSEQYF.

This sequence joins TRBV18 and TRBJ2-5. The length of the CDR3 is 14 residues. CDR1 KGHSH and CDR2 LQKENI come from the germline V gene. CDR3 residues: CASSQQGIFETQYF. The full variable domain, rest sourced from reference TRBV18 and TRBJ2-5, is NAGVMQNPRHLVRRRGQEARLRCSPMKGHSHVYWYRQLPEEGLKFMVYLQKENIIDESGMPKERFSAEFPKEGPSILRIQQVVRGDSAAYFCASSQQGIFETQYFGPGTRLLVL.